This T cell receptor beta chain was documented in a study of CD8+ T cells in alopecia areata. Whole-study results and caveats: With one nonresponder, baseline CD8+ expansion's link to response remains uncertain. Lesional scalp exceeded normal scalp in clonality, especially in alopecia totalis/universalis.

J gave up 1 base and V 11 bases, and 10 bases lay outside the gene matches. Germline V gene lookup returns CDR1 SGHVS and CDR2 FQNEAQ. The CDR3 totals 15 residues. Stated treatment: oral pan-JAK inhibitor, 5-10 mg twice daily. Separation by sorting yielded CD4+ and CD8+ T cells from PBMCs. Remarks on this clone: Its antigen is currently unknown.

Sequencing templates came from extracted RNA that was reverse transcribed into cDNA. Clones were read by immunoSEQ multiplex PCR, and TCRdb kept only the in-frame ones, dropping some. The table has some 200,000 clones, more than 45% seen once. The sample here was CD4+ T cells sorted from blood, taken at week 4, from a patient treated with tofacitinib. The source of this sequence is a human donor with alopecia areata. The V gene is TRBV7-8, the J gene TRBJ2-3; 9 bases fit TRBD1. CDR3 in amino acids: CAVGGRQGGTDTQYF. In nucleotides, the CDR3 is TGTGCCGTTGGTGGGCGACAGGGGGGCACAGATACGCAGTATTTT.